These T cell receptor beta chains were read from a single sample in a study of blood T cells in healthy people across ages. TCRdb analysed the 5' RACE reads with MiXCR anew, one entry per CDR3 protein. The profile shows hundreds of thousands of distinct CDR3 sequences, roughly half of them singletons. The specimen sequenced was blood. These TCRs come from a woman of 80 years or more in good health. Each CDR3 is given with its conserved first and last residue. A D gene is named only where the DNA matches it firmly. Only some rows state a clone size, as once, few, many or a class for expanded clones.

j_call	v_call	clone_size	d_call	cdr3_nt	cdr3_aa
TRBJ1-1	TRBV5-1	.	.	TGCGCCAGCAGCTTGGTTGGTGAAATGAACACTGAAGCTTTCTTT	CASSLVGEMNTEAFF
TRBJ2-5	TRBV9	.	.	TGTGCCAGCACCCTAGGTAGCGGAGGATTAGAGACCCAGTACTTC	CASTLGSGGLETQYF
TRBJ2-2	TRBV2	few	.	TGTGCCAGCAGTGAGCTAGGGCTCGGCACCGGGGAGCTGTTTTTT	CASSELGLGTGELFF
TRBJ1-1	TRBV5-1	.	.	TGCGCCAGCAGCTCCCTGTCCGAAGCTTTCTTT	CASSSLSEAFF
TRBJ1-5	TRBV21-1	.	.	TGTGCCAGCAGCAAACGGGGGGCCCATCAGCCCCAGCATTTT	CASSKRGAHQPQHF
TRBJ2-7	TRBV20-1	many	.	TGCAGTGCTAGACGGGTGGAGCAGTACTTC	CSARRVEQYF
TRBJ2-1	TRBV11-2	.	TRBD2	TGTGCCAGCAGCCGCAAACTAGCGGGAGCCCTAAGCTCCTACAATGAGCAGTTCTTC	CASSRKLAGALSSYNEQFF
TRBJ2-7	TRBV4-3	.	.	TGCGCCAGCAGCCTTGCGGATCGAAGATACGAGCAGTACTTC	CASSLADRRYEQYF
TRBJ1-4	TRBV2	.	TRBD1	TGTGCCAGCAGAGGGGGACAGGGGCGCGAAAAACTGTTTTTT	CASRGGQGREKLFF
TRBJ2-1	TRBV28	.	.	TGTGCCAGCAGTTCCGGGGCTTACGATGAGCAGTTCTTC	CASSSGAYDEQFF
TRBJ2-3	TRBV6-1	few	TRBD2	TGTGCCAGCAGTGAGGGGTCGACTAGCGGGAGCGGAACAGATACGCAGTATTTT	CASSEGSTSGSGTDTQYF
TRBJ2-3	TRBV20-1	many	TRBD2	TGCAGTGCCACGGGGACTAGCGGGAGGTCCGATACGCAGTATTTT	CSATGTSGRSDTQYF
TRBJ2-1	TRBV20-1	.	TRBD2	TGCAGTGCTAGCCCTCCGGAGCGCGCGGGAGGGCGGAATGAGCAGTTCTTC	CSASPPERAGGRNEQFF
TRBJ2-5	TRBV5-1	.	.	TGCGCCAGCAGCTTGTTTCAGAAAGAGACCCAGTACTTC	CASSLFQKETQYF
TRBJ2-3	TRBV9	.	.	TGTGCCAGCAGCGTGGGGGTTCCTCCGTCCACAGATACGCAGTATTTT	CASSVGVPPSTDTQYF
TRBJ1-1	TRBV21-1	.	.	TGTGCCAGCAGCAAATCACGGGGTGTGGACACTGAAGCTTTCTTT	CASSKSRGVDTEAFF
TRBJ2-7	TRBV4-2	.	.	TGTGCCAGCAGCCAAGAATGGCAGGCCTACGAGCAGTACTTC	CASSQEWQAYEQYF
TRBJ2-7	TRBV5-1	.	TRBD1	TGCGCCAGCAGCCCACAACCGGACAGGGCCTACGAGCAGTACTTC	CASSPQPDRAYEQYF
TRBJ1-6	TRBV14	.	TRBD1	TGTGCCAGCAGCTCCAGGGGGCAGTCACCCCTCCACTTT	CASSSRGQSPLHF
TRBJ2-3	TRBV5-1	.	TRBD2	TGCGCCAGCAGCTTACTTCAGACTAGCGGCACAGATACGCAGTATTTT	CASSLLQTSGTDTQYF
TRBJ2-7	TRBV12-3/TRBV12-4	.	.	TGTGCCGGCAGTTCTTCCTACGAGCAGCACTTC	CAGSSSYEQHF
TRBJ2-1	TRBV7-9	many	.	TGTGCCAGCATCAGGGGTACCTACAATGAGCAGTTCTTC	CASIRGTYNEQFF
TRBJ2-7	TRBV20-1	many	TRBD2	TGCAGTGCTAAACTAGCGGGAGCCCCCTGGGACTACGAGCAGTACTTC	CSAKLAGAPWDYEQYF
TRBJ2-6	TRBV6-1	.	TRBD2	TGTGCCAGCAGTCCCTCAGCGGGAGGTTATGGGGCCAACGTCCTGACTTTC	CASSPSAGGYGANVLTF
TRBJ2-3	TRBV6-5	.	TRBD2	TGTGCCAGCAGTTCACGGGGGGGTCGGACAGATACGCAGTATTTT	CASSSRGGRTDTQYF
TRBJ2-1	TRBV7-2	many	.	TGTGCCAGCAGCGAGGGCTTGGTCAAGAGAATGGACAATGAGCAGTTCTTC	CASSEGLVKRMDNEQFF
TRBJ2-1	TRBV5-1	many	.	TGCGCCAGCAGCCCGACACCAACCAAGGGGAATGAGCAGTTCTTC	CASSPTPTKGNEQFF
TRBJ2-3	TRBV10-3	.	.	TGTGCCATCGGCTCCGGCGGGGGCTACACAGATACGCAGTATTTT	CAIGSGGGYTDTQYF